This TCR beta chain was retrieved from a study of beta chain features in type 1 diabetes. It was via CD45RO/CCR7/CD25/CD127/CD95/CD27 that CD4+ naive, central memory, regulatory and stem cell-like memory cells were sorted. The study, taken as a whole, reports: Comparison showed that naive, central memory and Treg TCRB repertoires appeared more similar among patients than among healthy donors. Patients with type 1 diabetes showed fewer VDJ junction insertions and more deletions.

CDR3 length equals 15 residues. The trim removed 5 bases at V and 7 bases at J, leaving 12 bases unmatched. Germline V CDR1 and CDR2: SEHNR, FQNEAQ (reference sequence). Sequencing targeted expressed TCRB transcripts, as all isolated RNA had been reverse transcribed. The average output of naive, central memory and regulatory T cell samples was a few million reads. Data came from immunoSEQ multiplex PCR; TCRdb stores just in-frame clones and leaves some out. This sample has 360,000 or so clones, with around 20% found just once. For this clone: Its antigen is not known.

The specimen was naive CD4+ T cells from blood. The genes are TRBV7-9 and TRBJ2-7; 9 nucleotides line up with TRBD2. This clonotype was obtained from a young woman in good health. CDR3 coding DNA: TGTGCCAGCAGCACCCGACTAGCGGTCCTCGGGGAGCAGTACTTC. Translated, it gives CASSTRLAVLGEQYF.